The next 23 T cell receptor beta chains were all read from a single sample in a study of CXCR3-negative and CXCR3-positive naive CD8 T cells (dated 2019 in TCRdb). TCRdb lists the instrument as NextSeq 550. The Human TCR Profiling Kit (MiLaboratory) was used to make UMI-labeled 5' RACE TRB cDNA libraries. The reads were reprocessed in TCRdb, with one entry per CDR3 protein sequence and no accompanying DNA. The sample's own table lists 130,000 or so distinct CDR3 sequences. 0.29% of the sample is taken by the ten largest. Specimen: naive CXCR3- CD8+ T cells from blood. Interpreted using the paper, the cell subset or site label stands for: CD45RO-CCR7+CD27+CD95- naive CD8+ T cells lacking CXCR3 (TNR3-). The receptor source for this set is a human donor in good health. Some clones in this sample may be carry-over from other donors' samples.

This rearrangement joins TRBV15 to TRBJ1-1. The germline CDR1 and CDR2 sequences are LNHNV and YYDKDF (reference sequence). This CDR3 is built from 14 residues. CDR3 region: CATSKPKVNTEAFF.

The chain couples TRBV7-9 to TRBJ2-7; TCRdb's D call, TRBD1, is unchecked because there is no DNA. The CDR3 is 14 amino acids. Germline V lookup: CDR1 SEHNR, CDR2 FQNEAQ (reference sequence). This CDR3 reads CASSHGTGGNIQYF. Combining the CDR3 with reference TRBV7-9 and TRBJ2-7 gives the whole variable domain DTGVSQNPRHKITKRGQNVTFRCDPISEHNRLYWYRQTLGQGPEFLTYFQNEAQLEKSRLLSDRFSAERPKGSFSTLEIQRTEQGDSAMYLCASSHGTGGNIQYFGPGTRLTVT.

This chain uses TRBV29-1 with TRBJ2-1; TCRdb names TRBD1, which stays unverified in the absence of DNA. The germline CDR1 and CDR2 sequences are SQVTM and ANQGSEA. This CDR3 has 14 residues. CDR3 region: CSVLPGTIYNEQFF.

The chain couples TRBV7-8 to TRBJ2-3; TCRdb's assignment of TRBD2 cannot be checked, as there is no DNA. In germline, CDR1 is SGHVS, CDR2 FQNEAQ. The CDR3 spans 14 residues. CDR3 loop: CASSLEDSADTQYF.

V usage is TRBV4-1 and J usage is TRBJ1-5; TCRdb indicates TRBD1, and absent DNA this call remains unverified. CDR3 length: 17 amino acids. CDR1 and CDR2 from the germline V gene are MGHRA and YSYEKL. The CDR3 sequence: CASSQSTGAYSNQPQHF.

This rearrangement joins TRBV4-1 to TRBJ1-1. Germline CDR1 reads MGHRA; CDR2 reads YSYEKL. The CDR3 runs to 16 residues. The CDR3 loop reads CASSQVPDWEGTEAFF.

CDR3 sequence: CASSLVLGVTYNEQFF. The V call is TRBV7-9, the J call TRBJ2-1; the TRBD2 assignment by TCRdb is unverifiable without DNA. The CDR3 contains 16 residues. Germline V CDR1 and CDR2: SEHNR, FQNEAQ (reference sequence).

V usage is TRBV19 and J usage is TRBJ1-2; TCRdb's assignment of TRBD1 cannot be checked, as there is no DNA. Per the germline V gene, CDR1 is LNHDA and CDR2 is SQIVND (reference sequence). This CDR3 has 13 residues. CDR3 sequence: CASLGGQVNGYTF.

The J gene is TRBJ2-7, the V gene TRBV14. The CDR3 is made up of 14 amino acids. From germline, CDR1 is SGHDN and CDR2 FVKESK. The CDR3 spells CASSQMFDGYEQYF.

The chain uses TRBV29-1 and TRBJ2-3; without DNA, the TCRdb call of TRBD2 cannot be checked. Germline V lookup: CDR1 SQVTM, CDR2 ANQGSEA. The CDR3 runs to 15 residues. CDR3 sequence reads: CSVELLAARTDTQYF.

The chain couples TRBV6-5 to TRBJ2-1; TCRdb indicates TRBD1, and absent DNA this call remains unverified. This CDR3 has 16 residues. CDR1 MNHEY and CDR2 SVGAGI come from the germline V gene. CDR3 protein: CASSYSIIRGNNEQFF.

The gene calls are TRBV29-1 and TRBJ2-7; the D call of TRBD1 rests on TCRdb alone, since no DNA is present to check it. This CDR3 has 12 amino acids. Germline lookup yields CDR1 SQVTM and CDR2 ANQGSEA. The CDR3 spells CSVEGPGAEQYF.

The CDR3 is CASSPRTAQPQHF. This rearrangement joins TRBV6-1 to TRBJ1-5. The CDR3 totals 13 residues. The germline V gene encodes CDR1 MNHNS and CDR2 SASEGT.

The chain joins TRBV29-1 to TRBJ1-6. The CDR3 has 14 residues. Germline CDR1 and CDR2: SQVTM and ANQGSEA. Here the CDR3 reads CSVQDGVSNSPLHF.

The V gene is TRBV29-1, the J gene TRBJ2-7; TCRdb's D call, TRBD2, is unchecked because there is no DNA. In germline, CDR1 is SQVTM, CDR2 ANQGSEA. The CDR3 sequence is 12 residues long. CDR3 protein: CATGGTTYEQYF.

This chain links TRBV11-2 with TRBJ2-2; the D gene TCRdb calls, TRBD1, cannot be checked with no DNA. Per germline, CDR1 SGHAT and CDR2 FQNNGV. The CDR3 contains 14 residues. CDR3 residues: CASSLDPPPGELFF.

The rearrangement uses TRBV14 and TRBJ2-3. The germline gives CDR1 SGHDN, CDR2 FVKESK. The CDR3 totals 14 residues. CDR3 protein: CASSQDVDPDTQYF. The whole variable domain, filled in from reference TRBV14 and TRBJ2-3, reads EAGVTQFPSHSVIEKGQTVTLRCDPISGHDNLYWYRRVMGKEIKFLLHFVKESKQDESGMPNNRFLAERTGGTYSTLKVQPAELEDSGVYFCASSQDVDPDTQYFGPGTRLTVL.

The rearrangement links TRBV2 to TRBJ2-6. The CDR3 has 16 amino acids. The germline V gene encodes CDR1 SNHLY and CDR2 FYNNEI. CDR3 region: CASSLDDDSGANVLTF.

The CDR3 sequence: CVSSPGGQETQYF. The V gene is TRBV9, the J gene TRBJ2-5; TCRdb's assignment of TRBD2 cannot be checked, as there is no DNA. The length of the CDR3 is 13 residues. From germline, CDR1 is SGDLS and CDR2 YYNGEE.

The chain carries TRBV7-9 and TRBJ1-1; there is no DNA to check the TCRdb D call of TRBD1. Germline V gene sequence: CDR1 SEHNR, CDR2 FQNEAQ (reference sequence). This CDR3 comprises 15 residues. The CDR3 reads CASTLWTGDDTEAFF. The full variable domain, rest sourced from reference TRBV7-9 and TRBJ1-1, is DTGVSQNPRHKITKRGQNVTFRCDPISEHNRLYWYRQTLGQGPEFLTYFQNEAQLEKSRLLSDRFSAERPKGSFSTLEIQRTEQGDSAMYLCASTLWTGDDTEAFFGQGTRLTVV.

This chain uses TRBV6-5 with TRBJ1-1; TCRdb's D gene call, TRBD1, goes unchecked for lack of DNA. CDR3 length: 14 amino acids. Germline values: CDR1 MNHEY, CDR2 SVGAGI. The CDR3 reads CASSYQGAGTEAFF.

CDR3: CSVVRGDTWELFF. This rearrangement joins TRBV29-1 to TRBJ2-2; TCRdb returns TRBD1, unconfirmable since there is no DNA. CDR1 SQVTM and CDR2 ANQGSEA come from the germline V gene. The CDR3 contains 13 residues.

The J gene is TRBJ2-1, the V gene TRBV12-3 or TRBV12-4; TCRdb gives TRBD2 as the D gene, but with no DNA this cannot be confirmed. The CDR3 runs to 16 residues. CDR3 residues: CASSLFPGGPYYEQFF.